Presented here are 11 T cell receptor beta chains from one specimen sequenced in a study of blood T cell repertoires in COVID-19 (dated by TCRdb to 2019 to 2021). Receptors were amplified or captured by the immunoSEQ multiplex PCR assay. Sourced from immuneACCESS, this table was stored by TCRdb with only in-frame sequences that have V and J called. A share of the clones is absent; for the studies checked, an unresolved V gene accounts for under half, and the remainder has no known explanation. This sample gives roughly 670,000 clones in total; approximately 90% of them show up just once. About 0.26% of the sample belongs to the ten largest clones. The sequencing input was peripheral blood. These receptors were obtained from a young woman with acute or convalescent COVID-19.

The J gene is TRBJ1-2, the V gene TRBV9, with TRBD1 as a possible D gene (6 bases). Trimming pared 0 bases from V and 2 bases from J, leaving 8 bases between. This CDR3 comprises 14 residues. The V gene's germline CDR1 is SGDLS and CDR2 YYNGEE. CDR3 residues: CASSVDGQNYGYTF. CDR3 coding DNA: TGTGCCAGCAGCGTAGATGGACAGAACTATGGCTACACCTTC.

To note about this clone: Other DNA sequences in this specimen translate into the identical CDR3. The rearrangement joins TRBV5-4 to TRBJ2-7; D may be TRBD1 (5 bases). Per the germline V gene, CDR1 is SGHNT and CDR2 is YYREEE (reference sequence). Trimming shortened V by 1 base and J by 0 bases, and 8 bases separated the two germline ends. This CDR3 is 14 amino acids long. CDR3 DNA sequence: TGTGCCAGCAGCTTGACAGGTTCCTCCTACGAGCAGTACTTC. Protein: CASSLTGSSYEQYF.

The chain couples TRBV10-3 to TRBJ1-6; TRBD1 agrees at 7 bases. The CDR3 totals 15 residues. Germline V gene sequence: CDR1 ENHRY, CDR2 SYGVKD. Unmatched junction bases numbered 6, after V lost 2 bases and J lost 8 bases. The CDR3 sequence: CAISEARQGHSPLHF. The CDR3 coding sequence is TGTGCCATCAGTGAGGCTAGACAGGGCCATTCACCCCTCCACTTT.

The chain uses TRBV5-4 and TRBJ1-1, with D unclear. Germline V lookup: CDR1 SGHNT, CDR2 YYREEE (reference sequence). The CDR3 sequence is 13 residues long. Trimming left V 5 bases short and J 2 bases short, with 10 bases between. The chain's CDR3 is CASRGPGNTEAFF. In DNA, the CDR3 is TGTGCCAGCAGGGGTCCGGGAAACACTGAAGCTTTCTTT.

The J gene is TRBJ1-2, the V gene TRBV7-2; D is unresolved. The germline V and J ends were trimmed by 5 bases and 6 bases, with 16 bases remaining between them. The CDR3 contains 14 residues. CDR1 and CDR2 from the germline V gene are SGHTA and FQGNSA. CDR3 DNA sequence: TGTGCCAGCAGCGAGGACTGGGGTGGGGATGGCTACACCTTC. Its protein product is CASSEDWGGDGYTF. Full variable domain (missing parts from reference TRBV7-2 and TRBJ1-2): GAGVSQSPSNKVTEKGKDVELRCDPISGHTALYWYRQSLGQGLEFLIYFQGNSAPDKSGLPSDRFSAERTGGSVSTLTIQRTQQEDSAVYLCASSEDWGGDGYTFGSGTRLTVV.

The CDR3 reads CASSLLQGFEKLFF. The CDR3 DNA follows: TGTGCCAGCAGTTTATTACAGGGGTTCGAAAAACTGTTTTTT. The chain has TRBV28 and TRBJ1-4; TRBD1 aligns across 7 bases. The CDR3 has 14 amino acids. Trimming cost V 1 base and J 8 bases; bases outside gene matches: 4. Germline V gene lookup returns CDR1 MDHEN and CDR2 SYDVKM.

This chain uses TRBV5-4 with TRBJ2-7; D possibly corresponds to TRBD1 (5 bases). Germline CDR1 SGHNT, CDR2 YYREEE (reference sequence). The CDR3 spans 14 residues. The germline V and J ends were trimmed by 4 bases and 1 base, with 12 bases remaining between them. CDR3 sequence: CASSRGNRSYEQYF. The CDR3 DNA is TGTGCCAGCAGCAGGGGTAACAGATCCTACGAGCAGTACTTC.

This chain joins TRBV4-1 and TRBJ2-1; 8 nucleotides line up with TRBD2. The CDR3 covers 19 residues. Germline CDR1 MGHRA, CDR2 YSYEKL. The junction had 18 bases not matched to a gene; V was cut back by 1 base and J by 7 bases. The DNA of the CDR3 is TGCGCCAGCAGCCAAGCGATGCTCCGGGGGGGCGCCGCGGGAAATGAGCAGTTCTTC. Translating it yields CASSQAMLRGGAAGNEQFF.

This rearrangement joins TRBV6-6 to TRBJ2-7; 9 bases align to TRBD2. The CDR3 is made up of 16 amino acids. With V trimmed by 0 bases and J by 7 bases, 10 bases remained unmatched. Germline V gene lookup returns CDR1 MNHNY and CDR2 SVGAGI (reference sequence). The CDR3 here is CASSYSILAGLQEQYF. The CDR3 DNA reads TGTGCCAGCAGTTACTCGATCCTAGCGGGGTTGCAAGAGCAGTACTTC.

This sequence joins TRBV12-3 or TRBV12-4 and TRBJ1-2, with D maybe TRBD1 (6 bases). V gave up 6 bases and J gave up 9 bases, with 14 bases separating them. The CDR3 consists of 12 residues. The CDR3 nucleotides are TGTGCCAGCAGGCGTGCACAGGGTAGCTACACCTTC. Translation gives CASRRAQGSYTF.

The CDR3 DNA reads as TGTGCCAGCAGTTTTACCCTAGCGGGGTTAACCTACGAGCAGTACTTC. It encodes CASSFTLAGLTYEQYF. The V and J genes are TRBV28 and TRBJ2-7; 9 bases line up with TRBD2. J was trimmed by 2 bases and V by 3 bases; bases with no gene match: 8. Germline V gene sequence: CDR1 MDHEN, CDR2 SYDVKM. The CDR3 has 16 amino acids.